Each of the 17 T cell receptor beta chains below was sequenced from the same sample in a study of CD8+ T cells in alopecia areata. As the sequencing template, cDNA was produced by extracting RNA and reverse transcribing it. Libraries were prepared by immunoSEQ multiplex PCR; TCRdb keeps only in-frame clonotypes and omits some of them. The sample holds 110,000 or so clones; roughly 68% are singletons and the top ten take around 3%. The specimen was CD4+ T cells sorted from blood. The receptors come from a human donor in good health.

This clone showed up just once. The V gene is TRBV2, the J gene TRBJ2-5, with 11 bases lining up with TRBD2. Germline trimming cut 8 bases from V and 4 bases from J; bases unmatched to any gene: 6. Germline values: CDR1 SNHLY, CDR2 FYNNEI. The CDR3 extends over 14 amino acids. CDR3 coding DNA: TGTGCCAGCCGAGCCGGGACTAGCGGAGAGACCCAGTACTTC. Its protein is CASRAGTSGETQYF.

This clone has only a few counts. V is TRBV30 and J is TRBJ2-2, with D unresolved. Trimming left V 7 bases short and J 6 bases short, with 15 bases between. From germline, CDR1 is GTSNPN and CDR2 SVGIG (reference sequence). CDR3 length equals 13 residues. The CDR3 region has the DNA TGTGCCTCCCAAGGGCAACTTTCCGGGGAGCTGTTTTTT. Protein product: CASQGQLSGELFF.

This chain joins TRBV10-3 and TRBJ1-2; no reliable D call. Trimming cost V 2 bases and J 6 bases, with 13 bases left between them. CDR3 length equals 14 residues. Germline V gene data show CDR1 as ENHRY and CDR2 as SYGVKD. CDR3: CAISEKSSKDGYTF. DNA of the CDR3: TGTGCCATCAGTGAGAAAAGCAGTAAGGATGGCTACACCTTC.

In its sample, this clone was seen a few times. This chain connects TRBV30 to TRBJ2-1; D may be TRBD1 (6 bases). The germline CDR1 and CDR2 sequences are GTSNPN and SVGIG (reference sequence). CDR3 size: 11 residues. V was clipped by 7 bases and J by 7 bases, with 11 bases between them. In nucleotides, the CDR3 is TGTGCCTCCTTAACAGGGAATGAGCAGTTCTTC. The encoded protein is CASLTGNEQFF.

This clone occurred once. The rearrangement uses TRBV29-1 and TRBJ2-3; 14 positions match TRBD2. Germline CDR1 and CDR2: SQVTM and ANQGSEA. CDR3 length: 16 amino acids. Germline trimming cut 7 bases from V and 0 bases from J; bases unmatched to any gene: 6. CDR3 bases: TGCAGCGCCACCGGGACTAGCGGGGGCAGCACAGATACGCAGTATTTT. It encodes CSATGTSGGSTDTQYF.

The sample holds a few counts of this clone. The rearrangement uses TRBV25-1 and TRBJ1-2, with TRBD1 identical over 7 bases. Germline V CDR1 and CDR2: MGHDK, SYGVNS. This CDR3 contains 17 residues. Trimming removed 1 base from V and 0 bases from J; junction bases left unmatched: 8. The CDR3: CASSESPGQASNYGYTF. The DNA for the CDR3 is TGTGCCAGCAGTGAATCTCCAGGACAGGCTTCTAACTATGGCTACACCTTC.

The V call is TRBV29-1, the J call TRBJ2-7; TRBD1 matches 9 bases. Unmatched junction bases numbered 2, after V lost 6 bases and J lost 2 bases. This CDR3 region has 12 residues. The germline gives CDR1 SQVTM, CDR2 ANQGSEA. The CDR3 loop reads CSVRQGAYEQYF. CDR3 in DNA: TGCAGCGTCCGACAGGGGGCCTACGAGCAGTACTTC.

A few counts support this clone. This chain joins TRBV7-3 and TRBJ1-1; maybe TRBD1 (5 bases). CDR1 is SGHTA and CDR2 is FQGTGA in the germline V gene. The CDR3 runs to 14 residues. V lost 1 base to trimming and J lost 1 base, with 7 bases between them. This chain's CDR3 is CASSLIDRNTEAFF. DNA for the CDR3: TGTGCCAGCAGCTTAATCGACAGGAACACTGAAGCTTTCTTT. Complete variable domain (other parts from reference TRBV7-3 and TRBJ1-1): GAGVSQTPSNKVTEKGKYVELRCDPISGHTALYWYRQSLGQGPEFLIYFQGTGAADDSGLPNDRFFAVRPEGSVSTLKIQRTERGDSAVYLCASSLIDRNTEAFFGQGTRLTVV.

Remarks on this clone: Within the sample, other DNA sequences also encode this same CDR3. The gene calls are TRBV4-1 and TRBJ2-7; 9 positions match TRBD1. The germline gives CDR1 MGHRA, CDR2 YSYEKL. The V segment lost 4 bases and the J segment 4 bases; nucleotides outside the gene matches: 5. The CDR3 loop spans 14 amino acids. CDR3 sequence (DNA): TGCGCCAGCAGCCCCTCTGGGACAGGGTACGAGCAGTACTTC. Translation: CASSPSGTGYEQYF.

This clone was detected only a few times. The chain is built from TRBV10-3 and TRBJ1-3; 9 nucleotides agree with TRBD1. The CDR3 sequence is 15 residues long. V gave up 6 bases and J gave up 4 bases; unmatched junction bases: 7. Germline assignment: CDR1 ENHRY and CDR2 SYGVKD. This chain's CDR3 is CAIRGPGTGGNTIYF. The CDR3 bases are TGTGCCATCAGAGGTCCCGGGACAGGGGGAAACACCATATATTTT.

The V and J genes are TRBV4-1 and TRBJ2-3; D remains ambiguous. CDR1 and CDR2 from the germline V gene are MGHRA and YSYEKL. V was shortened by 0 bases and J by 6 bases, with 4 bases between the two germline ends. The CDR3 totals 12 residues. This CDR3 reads CASSQDTDTQYF. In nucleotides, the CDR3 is TGCGCCAGCAGCCAAGATACCGATACGCAGTATTTT.

Here the CDR3 reads CASSAAMRGSTDTQYF. The CDR3 coding sequence is TGTGCCAGCAGCGCGGCCATGCGGGGGAGCACAGATACGCAGTATTTT. This chain links TRBV5-6 with TRBJ2-3; 7 bases agree with TRBD2. J lost 0 bases, V lost 4 bases, and 8 bases had no gene match. The CDR3 runs 16 residues. Per germline, CDR1 SGHDT and CDR2 YYEEEE. The whole variable domain, remainder taken from reference TRBV5-6 and TRBJ2-3, is DAGVTQSPTHLIKTRGQQVTLRCSPKSGHDTVSWYQQALGQGPQFIFQYYEEEERQRGNFPDRFSGHQFPNYSSELNVNALLLGDSALYLCASSAAMRGSTDTQYFGPGTRLTVL.

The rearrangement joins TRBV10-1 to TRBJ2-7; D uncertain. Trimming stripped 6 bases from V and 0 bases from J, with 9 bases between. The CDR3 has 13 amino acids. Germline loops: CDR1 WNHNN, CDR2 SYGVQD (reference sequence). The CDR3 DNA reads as TGCGCCAGCAGCAGGACGGGCTCCTACGAGCAGTACTTC. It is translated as CASSRTGSYEQYF.

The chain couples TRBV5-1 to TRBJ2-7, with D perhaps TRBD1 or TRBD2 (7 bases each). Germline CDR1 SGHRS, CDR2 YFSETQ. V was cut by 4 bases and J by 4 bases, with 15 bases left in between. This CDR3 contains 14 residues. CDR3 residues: CASSPRQGGYEQYF. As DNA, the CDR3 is TGCGCCAGCAGCCCAAGACAGGGAGGGTACGAGCAGTACTTC.

The CDR3 protein is CASSWPPAGGSSNEQFF. CDR3 coding DNA: TGTGCCAGCAGCTGGCCTCCAGCGGGGGGTAGCAGCAATGAGCAGTTCTTC. This chain connects TRBV5-4 to TRBJ2-1, with TRBD2 matching 9 bases. There are 17 residues in the CDR3. The V gene end was trimmed by 3 bases and the J gene end by 6 bases; junction bases not matched to a gene: 13. The germline CDR1 and CDR2 sequences are SGHNT and YYREEE (reference sequence).

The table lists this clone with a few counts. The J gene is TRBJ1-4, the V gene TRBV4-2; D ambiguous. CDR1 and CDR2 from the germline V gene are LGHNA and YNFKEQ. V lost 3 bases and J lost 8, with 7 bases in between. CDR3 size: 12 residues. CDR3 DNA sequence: TGTGCCAGCAGCCATCGTAACGAAAAACTGTTTTTT. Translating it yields CASSHRNEKLFF.

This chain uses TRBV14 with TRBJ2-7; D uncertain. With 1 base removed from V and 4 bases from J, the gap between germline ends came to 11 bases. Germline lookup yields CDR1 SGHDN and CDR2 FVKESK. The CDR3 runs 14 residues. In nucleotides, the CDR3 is TGTGCCAGCAGCCAAGTACAGAACCCATACGAGCAGTACTTC. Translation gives CASSQVQNPYEQYF.